This T cell receptor beta chain was captured in a study of cytomegalovirus exposure and HLA in healthy donors. Primers: 60 Vbeta forward and 13 Jbeta reverse. Sequencing was performed with immunoSEQ multiplex PCR; in TCRdb, only in-frame clones are kept and a portion is missing. The sample has some 66,000 clones, over 70% seen once. Study-level results: Immune exposure data for these donors was limited to CMV serostatus. Productive status was seen about 87% or about 30% of the time for most TCR beta V segments in an earlier analysis. Accurate HLA-A and HLA-B prediction from TCR beta sequences was reported for most subjects. Of the V segments, some could not be distinguished, including TRBV6-2 and TRBV6-3, and were excluded.

CDR3 length equals 14 residues. Germline CDR1 reads SGHRS; CDR2 reads YFSETQ. Trimming took off 5 bases at V and 0 bases at J, with 10 bases between the two ends. A remark on this clone: Its target is unknown.

The clonotype comes from a man in his fifties or sixties in good health and CMV-seropositive. The V call is TRBV5-1, the J call TRBJ2-3, with a possible D match to TRBD1 (6 bases). Source material: PBMCs. The CDR3 loop is CASRGGPSTDTQYF. DNA for the CDR3: TGCGCCAGCAGAGGGGGACCTAGCACAGATACGCAGTATTTT.